This T cell receptor beta chain was found in a study of cytomegalovirus exposure and HLA in healthy donors. Samples came from healthy bone marrow donors. With 60 Vbeta and 13 Jbeta primers, the PCR was carried out. Clones were sequenced by immunoSEQ multiplex PCR, and TCRdb holds only the in-frame ones, with some missing. The sample records under 250,000 clones, less than 85% being singletons. The germline V gene encodes CDR1 SGHNT and CDR2 YYREEE (reference sequence). This CDR3 comprises 14 residues. Trimming took 3 bases from V and 4 from J; bases not matched to a gene: 6. This TCR came from a man younger than 30 in good health and CMV-seronegative. This sequence joins TRBV5-4 and TRBJ1-1, with 7 nucleotides matching TRBD1. Sequencing was done on a sample of PBMCs. CDR3 protein: CASSSVRGATEAFF. DNA for the CDR3: TGTGCCAGCAGCTCTGTCAGGGGGGCCACTGAAGCTTTCTTT.